The entry that follows covers one T cell receptor (beta chain) sequence. Antigen: not known. CDR1 and CDR2 from the germline V gene are LGHDT and YNNKEL (reference sequence). The CDR3 spans 15 residues. This sample is drawn from a study of CXCR3-negative and CXCR3-positive naive CD8 T cells. Study conclusions and caveats: Memory CD8+ cells showed much lower diversity, while both naive subsets were comparably high.

A CD45RO-CCR7+CD27+CD95- profile was what naive CD8+ T cells displayed. UMI labels and 5' RACE were used to prepare the TRB cDNA libraries. TCRdb reprocessed the 5' RACE reads and stores each CDR3 protein as one record, lacking DNA. In all, the sample yields some 130,000 distinct CDR3 sequences. The chain employs TRBV3-1 and TRBJ2-7; the D gene TCRdb calls, TRBD1, cannot be checked with no DNA. This TCR derives from a human donor in good health. Some clones in this sample may be carry-over from other donors' samples. Sample: naive CXCR3- CD8+ T cells from blood. Subset reported: CD45RO-CCR7+CD27+CD95- naive CD8+ T cells lacking CXCR3 (TNR3-). The CDR3 spells CASSQENGAHYEQYF.